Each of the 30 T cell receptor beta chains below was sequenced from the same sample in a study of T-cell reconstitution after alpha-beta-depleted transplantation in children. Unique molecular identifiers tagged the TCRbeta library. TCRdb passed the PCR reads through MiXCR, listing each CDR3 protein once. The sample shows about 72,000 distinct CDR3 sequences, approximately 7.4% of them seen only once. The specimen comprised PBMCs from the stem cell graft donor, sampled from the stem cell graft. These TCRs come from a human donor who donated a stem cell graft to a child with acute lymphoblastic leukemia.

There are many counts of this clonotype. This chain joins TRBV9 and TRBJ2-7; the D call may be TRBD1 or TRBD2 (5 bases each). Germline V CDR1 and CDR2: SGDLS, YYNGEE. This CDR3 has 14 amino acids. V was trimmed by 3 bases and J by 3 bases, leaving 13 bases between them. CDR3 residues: CASSAGTAFYEQYF. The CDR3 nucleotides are TGTGCCAGCAGCGCCGGGACCGCATTCTACGAGCAGTACTTC.

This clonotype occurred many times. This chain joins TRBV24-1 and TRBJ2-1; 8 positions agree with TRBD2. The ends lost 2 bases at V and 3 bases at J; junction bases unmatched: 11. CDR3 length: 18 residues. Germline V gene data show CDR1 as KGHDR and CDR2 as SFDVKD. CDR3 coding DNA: TGTGCCACCAGTGATTACCACCAAGCGGGAGTAGGCTACAATGAGCAGTTCTTC. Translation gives CATSDYHQAGVGYNEQFF.

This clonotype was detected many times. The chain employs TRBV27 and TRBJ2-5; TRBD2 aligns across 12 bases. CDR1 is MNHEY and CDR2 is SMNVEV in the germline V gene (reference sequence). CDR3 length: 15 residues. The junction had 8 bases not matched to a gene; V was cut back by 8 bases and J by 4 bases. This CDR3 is CASLSTSGGRETQYF. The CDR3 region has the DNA TGTGCCAGCTTGTCAACTAGCGGGGGGCGAGAGACCCAGTACTTC.

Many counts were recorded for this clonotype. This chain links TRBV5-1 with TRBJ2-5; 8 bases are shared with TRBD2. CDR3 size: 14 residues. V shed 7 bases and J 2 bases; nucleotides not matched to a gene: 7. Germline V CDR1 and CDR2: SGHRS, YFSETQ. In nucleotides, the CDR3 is TGCGCCAGCCGGACGGGGGGGCAGCAAGAGACCCAGTACTTC. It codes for CASRTGGQQETQYF.

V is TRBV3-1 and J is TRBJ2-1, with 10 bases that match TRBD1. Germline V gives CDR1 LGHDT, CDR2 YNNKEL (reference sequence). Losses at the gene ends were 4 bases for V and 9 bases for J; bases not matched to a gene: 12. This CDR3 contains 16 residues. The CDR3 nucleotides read TGTGCCAGCAGCCCCTCACCGGGACAGGGGAGACGTGAGCAGTTCTTC. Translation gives CASSPSPGQGRREQFF.

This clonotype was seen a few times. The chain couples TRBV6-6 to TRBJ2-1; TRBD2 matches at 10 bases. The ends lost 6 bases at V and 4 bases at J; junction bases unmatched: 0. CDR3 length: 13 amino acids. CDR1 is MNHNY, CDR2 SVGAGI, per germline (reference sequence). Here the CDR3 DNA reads TGTGCCAGCAGACTAGCGGGATACAATGAGCAGTTCTTC. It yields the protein CASRLAGYNEQFF.

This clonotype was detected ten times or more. CDR3 in DNA: TGTGCTAGTGGTGTGCAGGACCCGTGGGCTAGGCATGGCTACACCTTC. Translated, it gives CASGVQDPWARHGYTF. The rearrangement joins TRBV12-5 to TRBJ1-2; no firm D call. This CDR3 has 16 residues. Trimming left V 5 bases short and J 6 bases short, with 22 bases between. From germline, CDR1 is LGHNT and CDR2 FRNRAP.

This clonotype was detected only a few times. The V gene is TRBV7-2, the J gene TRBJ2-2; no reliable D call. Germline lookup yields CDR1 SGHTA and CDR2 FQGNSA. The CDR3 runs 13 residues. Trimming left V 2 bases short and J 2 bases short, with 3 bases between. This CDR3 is CASSLFNTGELFF. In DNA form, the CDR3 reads TGTGCCAGCAGCTTATTCAACACCGGGGAGCTGTTTTTT.

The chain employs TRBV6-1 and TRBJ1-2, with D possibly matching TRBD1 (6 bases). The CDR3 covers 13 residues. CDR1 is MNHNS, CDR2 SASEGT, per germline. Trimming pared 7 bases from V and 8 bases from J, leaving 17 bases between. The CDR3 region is CASTGSDRWGYTF. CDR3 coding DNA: TGTGCCAGCACGGGTTCAGACAGGTGGGGCTACACCTTC.

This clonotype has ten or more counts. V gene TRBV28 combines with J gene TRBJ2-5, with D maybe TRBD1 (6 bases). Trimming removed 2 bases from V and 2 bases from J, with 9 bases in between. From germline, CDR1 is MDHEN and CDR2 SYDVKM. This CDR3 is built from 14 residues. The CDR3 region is CASSLNRAQETQYF. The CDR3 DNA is TGTGCCAGCAGTTTAAACAGGGCGCAAGAGACCCAGTACTTC. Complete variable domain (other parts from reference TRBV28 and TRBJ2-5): DVKVTQSSRYLVKRTGEKVFLECVQDMDHENMFWYRQDPGLGLRLIYFSYDVKMKEKGDIPEGYSVSREKKERFSLILESASTNQTSMYLCASSLNRAQETQYFGPGTRLLVL.

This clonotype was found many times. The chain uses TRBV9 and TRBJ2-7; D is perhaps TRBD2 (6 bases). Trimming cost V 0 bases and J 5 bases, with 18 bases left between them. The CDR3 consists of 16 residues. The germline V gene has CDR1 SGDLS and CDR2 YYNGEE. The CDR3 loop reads CASSVAGGTEGDEQYF. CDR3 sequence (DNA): TGTGCCAGCAGCGTAGCCGGGGGTACCGAAGGGGACGAGCAGTACTTC. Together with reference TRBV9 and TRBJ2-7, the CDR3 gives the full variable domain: DSGVTQTPKHLITATGQRVTLRCSPRSGDLSVYWYQQSLDQGLQFLIQYYNGEERAKGNILERFSAQQFPDLHSELNLSSLELGDSALYFCASSVAGGTEGDEQYFGPGTRLTVT.

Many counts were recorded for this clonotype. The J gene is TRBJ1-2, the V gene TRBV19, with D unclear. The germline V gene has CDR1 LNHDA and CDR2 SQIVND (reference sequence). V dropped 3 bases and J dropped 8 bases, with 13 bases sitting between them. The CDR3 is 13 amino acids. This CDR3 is CASSMDRQEGYTF. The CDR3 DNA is TGTGCCAGTAGTATGGACCGACAAGAAGGCTACACCTTC.

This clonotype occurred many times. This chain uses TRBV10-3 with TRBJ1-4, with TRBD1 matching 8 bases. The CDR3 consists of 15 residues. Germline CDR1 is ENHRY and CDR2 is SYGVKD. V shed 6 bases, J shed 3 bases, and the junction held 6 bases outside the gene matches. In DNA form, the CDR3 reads TGTGCCATCAGCCTCACAGGGGGTCCTAATGAAAAACTGTTTTTT. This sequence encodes CAISLTGGPNEKLFF.

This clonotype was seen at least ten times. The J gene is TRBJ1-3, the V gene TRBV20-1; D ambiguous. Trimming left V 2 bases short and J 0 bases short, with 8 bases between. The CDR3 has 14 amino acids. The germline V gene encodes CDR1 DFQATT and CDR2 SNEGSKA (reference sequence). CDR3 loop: CSARPSISGNTIYF. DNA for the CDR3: TGCAGTGCTAGACCCTCAATCTCTGGAAACACCATATATTTT.

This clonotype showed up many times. The CDR3: CASSLVRQGVGAVKAKNIQYF. The CDR3 DNA is TGTGCCAGCAGCTTAGTGAGGCAGGGGGTAGGAGCGGTGAAAGCCAAAAACATTCAGTACTTC. V is TRBV11-3 and J is TRBJ2-4; TRBD1 aligns across 7 bases. Trimming took 1 base from V and 0 from J; bases not matched to a gene: 18. CDR3 length equals 21 residues. Germline CDR1 SGHNT, CDR2 YENEEA.

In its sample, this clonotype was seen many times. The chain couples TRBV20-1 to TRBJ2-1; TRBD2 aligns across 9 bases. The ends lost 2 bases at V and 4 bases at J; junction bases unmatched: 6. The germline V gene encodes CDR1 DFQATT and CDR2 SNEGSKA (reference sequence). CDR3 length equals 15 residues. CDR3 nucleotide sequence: TGCAGTGCTAGAATGGCTAGCGGGACGTACAATGAGCAGTTCTTC. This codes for CSARMASGTYNEQFF.

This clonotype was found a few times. CDR3 protein: CASGPGQGADTQYF. CDR3 DNA: TGTGCTAGTGGTCCGGGACAGGGAGCAGATACGCAGTATTTT. The V gene is TRBV12-5, the J gene TRBJ2-3; 9 bases are a match to TRBD1. Per germline, CDR1 LGHNT and CDR2 FRNRAP. The V segment lost 5 bases and the J segment 4 bases; nucleotides outside the gene matches: 4. The CDR3 extends over 14 amino acids.

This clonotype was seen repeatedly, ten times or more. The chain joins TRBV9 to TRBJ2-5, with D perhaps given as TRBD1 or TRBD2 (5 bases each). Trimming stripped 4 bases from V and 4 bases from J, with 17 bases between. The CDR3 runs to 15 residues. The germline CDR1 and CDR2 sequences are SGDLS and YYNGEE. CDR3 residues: CASSTRLGDRETQYF. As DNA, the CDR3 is TGTGCCAGCAGCACCCGACTCGGGGACCGAGAGACCCAGTACTTC.

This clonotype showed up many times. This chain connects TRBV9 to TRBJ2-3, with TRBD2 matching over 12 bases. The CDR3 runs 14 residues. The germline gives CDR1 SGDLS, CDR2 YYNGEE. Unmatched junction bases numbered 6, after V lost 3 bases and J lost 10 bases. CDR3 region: CASSAGLAGRAQYF. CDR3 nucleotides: TGTGCCAGCAGCGCGGGACTAGCGGGTCGGGCGCAGTATTTT.

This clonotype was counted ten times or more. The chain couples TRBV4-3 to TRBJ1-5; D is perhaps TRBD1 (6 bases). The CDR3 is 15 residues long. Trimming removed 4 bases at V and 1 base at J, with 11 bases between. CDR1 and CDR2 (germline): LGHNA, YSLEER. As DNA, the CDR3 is TGCGCCAGCAGCCTCGACAGGTACAGCAATCAGCCCCAGCATTTT. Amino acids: CASSLDRYSNQPQHF.

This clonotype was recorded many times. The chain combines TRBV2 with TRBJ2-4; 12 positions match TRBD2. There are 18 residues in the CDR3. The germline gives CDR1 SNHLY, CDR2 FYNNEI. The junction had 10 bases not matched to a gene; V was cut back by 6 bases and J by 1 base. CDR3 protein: CASSVASGGAGAKNIQYF. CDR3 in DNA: TGTGCCAGCAGCGTAGCTAGCGGGGGGGCCGGGGCCAAAAACATTCAGTACTTC.

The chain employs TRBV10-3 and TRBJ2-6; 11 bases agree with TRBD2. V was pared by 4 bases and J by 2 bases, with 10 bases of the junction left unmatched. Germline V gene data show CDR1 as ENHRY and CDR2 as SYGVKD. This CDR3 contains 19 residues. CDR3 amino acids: CAISAPPGLAVPGANVLTF. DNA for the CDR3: TGTGCCATCAGTGCACCTCCGGGACTAGCGGTCCCTGGGGCCAACGTCCTGACTTTC.

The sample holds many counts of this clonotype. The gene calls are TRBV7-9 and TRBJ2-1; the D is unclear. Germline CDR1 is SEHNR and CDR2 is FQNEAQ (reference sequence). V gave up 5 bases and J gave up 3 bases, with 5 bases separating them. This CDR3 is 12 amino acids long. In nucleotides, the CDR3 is TGTGCCAGCAGCACCAGCTACAATGAGCAGTTCTTC. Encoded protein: CASSTSYNEQFF.

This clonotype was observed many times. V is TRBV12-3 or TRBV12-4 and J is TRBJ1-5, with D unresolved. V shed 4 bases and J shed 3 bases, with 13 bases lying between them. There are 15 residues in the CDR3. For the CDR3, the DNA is TGTGCCAGCAGTTGGGGAAATTGGGTCAATCAGCCCCAGCATTTT. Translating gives CASSWGNWVNQPQHF.

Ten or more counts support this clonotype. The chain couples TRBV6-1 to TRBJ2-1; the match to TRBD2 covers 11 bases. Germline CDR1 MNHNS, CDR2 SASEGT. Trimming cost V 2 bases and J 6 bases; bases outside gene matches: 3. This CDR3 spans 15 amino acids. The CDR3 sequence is CASSENSGRGNEQFF. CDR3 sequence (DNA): TGTGCCAGCAGTGAAAATAGCGGGAGGGGCAATGAGCAGTTCTTC.

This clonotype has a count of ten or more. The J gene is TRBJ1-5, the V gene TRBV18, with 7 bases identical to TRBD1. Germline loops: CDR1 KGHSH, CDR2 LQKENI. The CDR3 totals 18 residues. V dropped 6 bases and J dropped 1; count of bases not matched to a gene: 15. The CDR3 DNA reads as TGTGCCAGCTCCCGGTCGGCTACAGGGGAGTGGAGCAATCAGCCCCAGCATTTT. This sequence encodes CASSRSATGEWSNQPQHF.

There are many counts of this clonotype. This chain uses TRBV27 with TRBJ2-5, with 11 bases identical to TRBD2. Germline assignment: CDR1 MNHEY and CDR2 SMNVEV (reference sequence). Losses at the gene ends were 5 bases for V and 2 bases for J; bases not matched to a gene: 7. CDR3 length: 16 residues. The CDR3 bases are TGTGCCAGCAGTCGGACTAGCGGGTGGGCGCAAGAGACCCAGTACTTC. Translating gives CASSRTSGWAQETQYF.

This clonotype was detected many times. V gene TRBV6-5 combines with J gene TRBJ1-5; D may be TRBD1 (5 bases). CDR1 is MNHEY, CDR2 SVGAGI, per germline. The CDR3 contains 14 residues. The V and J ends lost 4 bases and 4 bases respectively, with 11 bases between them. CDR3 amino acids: CASSLGRGNQPQHF. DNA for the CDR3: TGTGCCAGCAGTTTGGGACGGGGAAATCAGCCCCAGCATTTT.

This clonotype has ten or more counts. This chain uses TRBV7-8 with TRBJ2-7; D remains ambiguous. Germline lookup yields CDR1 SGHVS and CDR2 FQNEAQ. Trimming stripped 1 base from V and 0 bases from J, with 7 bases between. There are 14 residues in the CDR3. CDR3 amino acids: CASSLGISSYEQYF. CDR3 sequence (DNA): TGTGCCAGCAGCTTAGGTATCAGCTCCTACGAGCAGTACTTC.

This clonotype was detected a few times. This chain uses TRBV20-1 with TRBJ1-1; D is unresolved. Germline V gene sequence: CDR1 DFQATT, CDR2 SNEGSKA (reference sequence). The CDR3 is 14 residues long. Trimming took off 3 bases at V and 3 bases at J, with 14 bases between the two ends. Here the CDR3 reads CSASHWQLDTEAFF. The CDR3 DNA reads TGCAGTGCTAGTCATTGGCAATTGGACACTGAAGCTTTCTTT.